This TCR beta chain comes out of a study of blood T cell repertoires in COVID-19. For the study at large: The United States, Italy and Spain supplied acute and convalescent COVID-19 samples.

Source study methods: Researchers report that nucleated cell counts were estimated from reference gene primer amplification. Here immunoSEQ multiplex PCR was the method, and the copy in TCRdb shows in-frame clones only, minus some. The V and J calls and clone size come from that table; D and trimming were worked out from the DNA. The sample includes tens of thousands of clones, approximately 88% of them seen just once. CDR3 length: 16 amino acids. What was sequenced was peripheral blood. This clonotype originated in a man between 45 and 60 years old with acute or convalescent COVID-19. This chain joins TRBV21-1 and TRBJ2-1; no check of the table's D call, TRBD2, against the DNA was made. TRBV21-1 is flagged as a pseudogene. Here the CDR3 reads CASSKDRLAGNNEQFF. In nucleotides, the CDR3 is TGTGCCAGCAGCAAAGATCGCCTAGCGGGAAACAATGAGCAGTTCTTC.